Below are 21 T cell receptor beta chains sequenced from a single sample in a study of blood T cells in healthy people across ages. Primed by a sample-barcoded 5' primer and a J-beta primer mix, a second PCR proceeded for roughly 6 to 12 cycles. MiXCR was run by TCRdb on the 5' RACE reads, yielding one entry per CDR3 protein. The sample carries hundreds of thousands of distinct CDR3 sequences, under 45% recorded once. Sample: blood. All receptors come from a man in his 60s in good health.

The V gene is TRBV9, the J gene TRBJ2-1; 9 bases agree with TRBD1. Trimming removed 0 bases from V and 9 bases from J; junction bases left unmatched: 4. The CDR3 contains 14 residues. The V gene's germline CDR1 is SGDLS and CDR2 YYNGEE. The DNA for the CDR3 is TGTGCCAGCAGCGTAGGAAGGGACAGGGTTGAGCAGTTCTTC. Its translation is CASSVGRDRVEQFF.

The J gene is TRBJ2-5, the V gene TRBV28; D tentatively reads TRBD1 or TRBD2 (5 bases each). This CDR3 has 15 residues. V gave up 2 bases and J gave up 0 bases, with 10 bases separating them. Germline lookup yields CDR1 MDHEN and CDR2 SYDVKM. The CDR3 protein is CASSLIGTDQETQYF. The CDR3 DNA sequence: TGTGCCAGCAGTTTAATAGGGACGGACCAAGAGACCCAGTACTTC.

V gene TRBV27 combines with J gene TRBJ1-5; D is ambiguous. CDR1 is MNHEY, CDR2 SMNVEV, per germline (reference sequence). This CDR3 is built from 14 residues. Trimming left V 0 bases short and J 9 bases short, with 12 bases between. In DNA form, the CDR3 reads TGTGCCAGCAGTTTATCTTGGCAGAATTGGCCCCAGCATTTT. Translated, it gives CASSLSWQNWPQHF.

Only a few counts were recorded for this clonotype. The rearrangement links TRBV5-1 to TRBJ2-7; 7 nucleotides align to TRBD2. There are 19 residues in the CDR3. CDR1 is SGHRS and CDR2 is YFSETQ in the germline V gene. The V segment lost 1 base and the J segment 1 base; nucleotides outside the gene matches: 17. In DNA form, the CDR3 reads TGCGCCAGCAGCTTGCCTGCGGGGGACCTAAATCCTGAATCCTACGAGCAGTACTTC. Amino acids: CASSLPAGDLNPESYEQYF.

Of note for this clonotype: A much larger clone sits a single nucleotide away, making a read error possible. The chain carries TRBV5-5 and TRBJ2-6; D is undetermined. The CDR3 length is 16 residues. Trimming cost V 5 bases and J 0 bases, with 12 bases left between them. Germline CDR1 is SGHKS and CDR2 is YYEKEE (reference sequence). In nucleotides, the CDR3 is TGTGCCAGCAGTTTTCGACGTAGCTCTGGGGCCAACGTCCTGACTTTC. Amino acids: CASSFRRSSGANVLTF.

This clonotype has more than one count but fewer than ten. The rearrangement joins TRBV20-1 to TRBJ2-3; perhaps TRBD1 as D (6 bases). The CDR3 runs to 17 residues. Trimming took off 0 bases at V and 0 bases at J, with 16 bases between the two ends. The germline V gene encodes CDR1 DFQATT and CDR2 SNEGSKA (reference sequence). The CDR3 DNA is TGCAGTGCTAGAGATCCCCGGGGACAACCTAGCACAGATACGCAGTATTTT. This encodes CSARDPRGQPSTDTQYF.

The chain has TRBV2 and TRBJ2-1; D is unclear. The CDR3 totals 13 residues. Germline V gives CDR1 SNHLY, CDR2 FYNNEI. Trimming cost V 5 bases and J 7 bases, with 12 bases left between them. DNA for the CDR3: TGTGCCAGCAGTATCGCCTCGTGGAATGAGCAGTTCTTC. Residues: CASSIASWNEQFF.

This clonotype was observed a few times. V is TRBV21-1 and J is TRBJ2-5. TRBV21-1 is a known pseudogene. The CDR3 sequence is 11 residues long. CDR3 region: CARSSGETQYF. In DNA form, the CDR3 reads TGTGCCAGGTCATCTGGGGAGACCCAGTACTTC.

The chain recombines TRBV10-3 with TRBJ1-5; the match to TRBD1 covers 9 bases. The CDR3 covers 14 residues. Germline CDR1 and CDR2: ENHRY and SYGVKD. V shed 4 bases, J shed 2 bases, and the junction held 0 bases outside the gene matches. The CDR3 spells CAISGTGGNQPQHF. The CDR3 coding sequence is TGTGCCATCAGTGGGACAGGGGGCAATCAGCCCCAGCATTTT.

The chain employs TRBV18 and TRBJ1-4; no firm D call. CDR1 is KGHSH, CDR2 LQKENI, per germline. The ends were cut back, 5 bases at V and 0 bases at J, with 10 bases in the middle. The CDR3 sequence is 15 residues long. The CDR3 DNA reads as TGTGCCAGCTCAAGGCTTTTACCAACTAATGAAAAACTGTTTTTT. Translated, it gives CASSRLLPTNEKLFF.

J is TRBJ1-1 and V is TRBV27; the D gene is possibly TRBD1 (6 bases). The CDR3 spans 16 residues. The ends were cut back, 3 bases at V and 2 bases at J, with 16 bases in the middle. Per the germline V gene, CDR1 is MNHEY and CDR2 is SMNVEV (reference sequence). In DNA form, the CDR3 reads TGTGCCAGCAGTTTTGGGGGCGGGGGACCCAACACTGAAGCTTTCTTT. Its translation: CASSFGGGGPNTEAFF.

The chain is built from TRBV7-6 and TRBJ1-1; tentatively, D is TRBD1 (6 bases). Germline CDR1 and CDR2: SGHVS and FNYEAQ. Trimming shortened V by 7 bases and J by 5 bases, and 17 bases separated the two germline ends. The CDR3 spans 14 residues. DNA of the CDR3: TGTGCCAGCACCTACGATCCAGGGGTTACTGAAGCTTTCTTT. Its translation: CASTYDPGVTEAFF.

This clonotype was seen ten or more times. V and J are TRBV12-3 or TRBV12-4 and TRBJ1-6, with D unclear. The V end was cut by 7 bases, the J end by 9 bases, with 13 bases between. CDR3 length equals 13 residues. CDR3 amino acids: CASTGFLGSPLHF. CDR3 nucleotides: TGTGCCAGCACCGGATTCTTAGGTTCACCCCTCCACTTT.

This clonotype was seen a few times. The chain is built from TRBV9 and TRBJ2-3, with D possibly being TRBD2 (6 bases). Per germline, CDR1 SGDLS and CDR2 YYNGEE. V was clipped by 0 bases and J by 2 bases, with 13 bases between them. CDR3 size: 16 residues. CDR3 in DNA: TGTGCCAGCAGCGTAGCCGGTAGCGGAATCACAGATACGCAGTATTTT. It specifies CASSVAGSGITDTQYF.

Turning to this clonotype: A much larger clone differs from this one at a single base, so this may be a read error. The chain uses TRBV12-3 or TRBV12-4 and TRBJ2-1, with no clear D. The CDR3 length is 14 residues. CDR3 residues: CASSPVRSYNGQFF. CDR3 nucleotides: TGTGCCAGCAGCCCGGTTAGGTCCTACAATGGGCAGTTCTTC.

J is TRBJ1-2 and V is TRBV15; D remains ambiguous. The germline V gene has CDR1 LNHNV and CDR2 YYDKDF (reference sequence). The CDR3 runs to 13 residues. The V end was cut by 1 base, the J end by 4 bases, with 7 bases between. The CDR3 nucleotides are TGTGCCACCAGCAGAGGTTTCCCCTATGGCTACACCTTC. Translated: CATSRGFPYGYTF.

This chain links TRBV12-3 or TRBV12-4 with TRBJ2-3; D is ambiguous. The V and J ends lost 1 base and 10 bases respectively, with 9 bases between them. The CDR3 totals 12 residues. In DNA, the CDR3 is TGTGCCAGCAGTTTAGGGGCTAATGCGCAGTATTTT. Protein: CASSLGANAQYF.

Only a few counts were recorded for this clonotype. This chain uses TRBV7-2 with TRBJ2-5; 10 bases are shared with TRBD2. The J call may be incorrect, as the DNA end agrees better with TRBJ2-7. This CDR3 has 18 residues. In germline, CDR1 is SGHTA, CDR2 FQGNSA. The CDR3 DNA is TGTGCCAGCAGCTTAGGAGTGGGCGCCAGCGGGGGGGACAACGAGCAGTACTTC. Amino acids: CASSLGVGASGGDNEQYF.

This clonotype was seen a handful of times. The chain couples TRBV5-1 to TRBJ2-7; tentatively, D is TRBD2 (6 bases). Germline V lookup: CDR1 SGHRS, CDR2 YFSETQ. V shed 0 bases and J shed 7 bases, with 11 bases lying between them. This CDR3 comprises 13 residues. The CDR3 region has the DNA TGCGCCAGCAGCTTGGATGCGGGGCGGGAGCAGTACTTC. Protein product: CASSLDAGREQYF.

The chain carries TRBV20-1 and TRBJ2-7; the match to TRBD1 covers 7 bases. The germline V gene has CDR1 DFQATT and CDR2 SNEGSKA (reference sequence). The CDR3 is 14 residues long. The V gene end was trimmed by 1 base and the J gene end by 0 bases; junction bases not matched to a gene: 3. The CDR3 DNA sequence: TGCAGTGCTAGAGCCGGGACAGTCTCCTACGAGCAGTACTTC. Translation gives CSARAGTVSYEQYF.

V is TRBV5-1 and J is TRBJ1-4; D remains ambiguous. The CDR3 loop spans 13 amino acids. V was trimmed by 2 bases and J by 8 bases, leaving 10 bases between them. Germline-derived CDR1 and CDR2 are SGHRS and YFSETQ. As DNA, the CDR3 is TGCGCCAGCAGCTTTAGGACGGACGAAAAACTGTTTTTT. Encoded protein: CASSFRTDEKLFF.